Here is one T cell receptor beta chain with its context. This clonotype is termed medium-sized (0.01 to 0.1%). The clone's antigen remains unknown. No base qualities exist here, and no much larger clone lies one base off it. This entry comes from a study of early T cells in non-severe SARS-CoV-2 infection (dated by TCRdb to about 2021). A note on the overall study: TCR sequencing used bulk RNA from unsorted whole blood, so alpha and beta chains could not be paired. Overall study outcomes, separate from this receptor: VDJdb matching was skewed toward anti-spike CD8 responses and likely underestimated virus-specific expansions, missing private and CD4 specificities.

This was a case-control study nested in a cohort of healthcare workers in London, UK, who had nasopharyngeal swab PCR tests and blood samples taken every week. Healthcare workers were enrolled in the week of the UK lockdown, from 23 to 31 March 2020, and were followed every week for up to roughly 16 weeks. Looking up the germline V gene yields CDR1 SNHLY and CDR2 FYNNEI. From its cysteine to its phenylalanine, the CDR3 spans 13 amino acids. The only DNA kept is the CDR3, 39 bases in frame from the first base. V loses 7 bases of germline sequence and J loses 6 bases, and the interval between the two ends is 13 bases. Receptor libraries were prepared by 5' RACE. Instrument used: NextSeq 500. To correct for sequencing error and PCR bias, the TCR library protocol tagged individual cDNA molecules with unique molecular identifiers. Sequencing covered both TCR alpha and beta chains, and within each sample the abundances of alpha and beta sequences were tightly co-correlated. The published analysis was carried out like this. Decombinator V4 was used to annotate TCR sequences for V gene, J gene and CDR3. TCRs were defined as expanded if a significant change between any two time points was detected under a Poisson model with p below 0.0001. TCR abundances were normalised to the total number of TCRs sequenced per sample and were expressed as counts per million. MAIT TCRs were defined by TRAV1-2 paired with TRAJ12, TRAJ20 or TRAJ33, and iNKT TCRs by TRAV10 paired with TRAJ18. A search of VDJdb, accessed on 1 November 2021, was run for TCRs annotated to CMV, EBV and SARS-CoV-2, with TCRs annotated for multiple antigens excluded. TCRdb reanalyzed the raw reads on its own, using fastp at Q25 for trimming and MiXCR for clone calling, and kept in-frame beta chains. Rows matching on CDR3 protein sequence are summarized as one entry with the most common DNA and genes. These V and J calls rely on TCRdb rather than the paper's analysis. Recorded for this sample are around 25,000 distinct CDR3 sequences; 5.5% of them occurred a single time. The leading ten clones occupy 2% to 3% of the sample.

Sequenced material: whole blood. In this chain, TRBV2 is recombined with TRBJ1-5, and possibly TRBD1, on 5 matching bases. This clonotype was sampled from an adult who was a healthcare worker with PCR-confirmed SARS-CoV-2 infection or an uninfected control (not recorded which). CDR3 protein: CASTLEGTQPQHF. The nucleotide sequence reads TGTGCCAGCACCCTAGAGGGGACTCAGCCCCAGCATTTT.